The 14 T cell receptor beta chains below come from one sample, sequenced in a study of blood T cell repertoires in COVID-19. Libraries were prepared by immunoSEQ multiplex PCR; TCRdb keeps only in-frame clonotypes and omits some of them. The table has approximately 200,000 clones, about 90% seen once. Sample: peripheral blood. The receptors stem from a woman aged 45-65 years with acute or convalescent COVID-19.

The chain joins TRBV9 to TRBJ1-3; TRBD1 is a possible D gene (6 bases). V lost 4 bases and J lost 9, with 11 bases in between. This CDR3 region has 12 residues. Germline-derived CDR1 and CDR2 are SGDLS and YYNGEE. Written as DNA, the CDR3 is TGTGCCAGCAGCCAACAGGGTAGCACCATATATTTT. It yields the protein CASSQQGSTIYF.

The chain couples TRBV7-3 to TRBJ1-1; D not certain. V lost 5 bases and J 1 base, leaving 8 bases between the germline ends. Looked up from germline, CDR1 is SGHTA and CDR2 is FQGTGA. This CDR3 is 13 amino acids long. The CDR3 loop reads CASSRSRNTEAFF. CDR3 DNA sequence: TGTGCCAGCAGCCGCTCTAGGAACACTGAAGCTTTCTTT.

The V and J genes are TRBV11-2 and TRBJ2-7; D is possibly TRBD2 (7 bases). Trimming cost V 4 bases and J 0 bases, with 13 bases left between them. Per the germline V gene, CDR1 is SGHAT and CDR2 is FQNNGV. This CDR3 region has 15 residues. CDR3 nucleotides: TGTGCCAGCAGCTGGGGGAGGGGGGACTCCTACGAGCAGTACTTC. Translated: CASSWGRGDSYEQYF.

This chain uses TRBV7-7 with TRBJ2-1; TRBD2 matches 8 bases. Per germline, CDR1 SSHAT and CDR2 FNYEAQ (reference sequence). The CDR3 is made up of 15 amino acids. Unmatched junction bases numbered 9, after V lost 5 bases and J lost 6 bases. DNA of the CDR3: TGTGCCAGCAGCAGGGTGGCGGGAGGCTTCAATGAGCAGTTCTTC. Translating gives CASSRVAGGFNEQFF.

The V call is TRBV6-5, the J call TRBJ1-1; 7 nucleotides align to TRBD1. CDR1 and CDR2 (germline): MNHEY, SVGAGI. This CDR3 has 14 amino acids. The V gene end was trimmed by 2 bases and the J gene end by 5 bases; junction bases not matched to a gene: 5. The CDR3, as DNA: TGTGCCAGCAGTTACGTTGACAGGGTGACTGAAGCTTTCTTT. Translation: CASSYVDRVTEAFF.

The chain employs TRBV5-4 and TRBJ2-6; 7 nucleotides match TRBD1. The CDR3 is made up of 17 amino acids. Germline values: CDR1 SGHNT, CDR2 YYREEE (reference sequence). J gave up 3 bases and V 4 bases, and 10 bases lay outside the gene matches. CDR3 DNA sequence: TGTGCCAGCAGCAGATCTGGACAGGCACTTGGGGCCAACGTCCTGACTTTC. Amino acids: CASSRSGQALGANVLTF.

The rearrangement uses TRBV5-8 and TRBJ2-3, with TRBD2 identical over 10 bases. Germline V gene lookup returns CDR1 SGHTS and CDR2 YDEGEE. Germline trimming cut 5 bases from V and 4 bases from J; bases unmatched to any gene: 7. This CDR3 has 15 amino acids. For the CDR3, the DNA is TGTGCCAGCAGTAGCGGGAGGCGTCACCCAGATACGCAGTATTTT. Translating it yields CASSSGRRHPDTQYF. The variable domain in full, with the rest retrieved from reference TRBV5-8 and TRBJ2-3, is EAGVTQSPTHLIKTRGQQATLRCSPISGHTSVYWYQQALGLGLQFLLWYDEGEERNRGNFPPRFSGRQFPNYSSELNVNALELEDSALYLCASSSGRRHPDTQYFGPGTRLTVL.

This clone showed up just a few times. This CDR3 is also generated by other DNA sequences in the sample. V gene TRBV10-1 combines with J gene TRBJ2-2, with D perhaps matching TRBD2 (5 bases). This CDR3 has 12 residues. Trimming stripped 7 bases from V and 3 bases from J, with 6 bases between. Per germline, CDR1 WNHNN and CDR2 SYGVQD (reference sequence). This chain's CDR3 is CASKGDTGELFF. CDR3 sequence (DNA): TGCGCCAGCAAGGGAGACACCGGGGAGCTGTTTTTT.

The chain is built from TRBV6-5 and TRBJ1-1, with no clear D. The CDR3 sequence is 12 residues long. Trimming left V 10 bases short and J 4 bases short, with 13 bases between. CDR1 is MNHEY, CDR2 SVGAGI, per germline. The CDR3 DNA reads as TGTGCCACCGTCGGGGAGGGCACTGAAGCTTTCTTT. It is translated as CATVGEGTEAFF.

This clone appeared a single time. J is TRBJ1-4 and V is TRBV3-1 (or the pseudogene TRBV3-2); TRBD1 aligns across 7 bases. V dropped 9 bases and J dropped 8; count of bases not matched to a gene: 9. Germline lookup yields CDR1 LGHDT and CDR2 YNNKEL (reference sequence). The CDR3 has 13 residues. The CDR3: CARHGQGGEKLFF. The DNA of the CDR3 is TGTGCCAGGCACGGGCAGGGGGGAGAAAAACTGTTTTTT.

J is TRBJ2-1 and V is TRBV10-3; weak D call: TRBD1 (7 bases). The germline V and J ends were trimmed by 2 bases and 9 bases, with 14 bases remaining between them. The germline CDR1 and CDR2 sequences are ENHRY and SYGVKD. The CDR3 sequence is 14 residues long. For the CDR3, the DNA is TGTGCCATCAGTGAGGCCCAGGGGGGAAGTGAGCAGTTCTTC. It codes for CAISEAQGGSEQFF.

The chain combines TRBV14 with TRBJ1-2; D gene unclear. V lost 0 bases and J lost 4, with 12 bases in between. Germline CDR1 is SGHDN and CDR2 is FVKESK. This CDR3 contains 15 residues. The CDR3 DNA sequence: TGTGCCAGCAGCCAAGATCGAGGCCCGCTCTATGGCTACACCTTC. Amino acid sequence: CASSQDRGPLYGYTF.

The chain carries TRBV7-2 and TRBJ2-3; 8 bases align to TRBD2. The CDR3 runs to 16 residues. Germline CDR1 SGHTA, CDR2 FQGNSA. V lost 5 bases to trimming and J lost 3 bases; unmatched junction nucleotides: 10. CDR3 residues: CASSPHSGGGTDTQYF. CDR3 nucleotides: TGTGCCAGCAGCCCGCACAGCGGGGGAGGGACAGATACGCAGTATTTT. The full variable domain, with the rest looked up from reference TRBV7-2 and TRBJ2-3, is GAGVSQSPSNKVTEKGKDVELRCDPISGHTALYWYRQSLGQGLEFLIYFQGNSAPDKSGLPSDRFSAERTGGSVSTLTIQRTQQEDSAVYLCASSPHSGGGTDTQYFGPGTRLTVL.

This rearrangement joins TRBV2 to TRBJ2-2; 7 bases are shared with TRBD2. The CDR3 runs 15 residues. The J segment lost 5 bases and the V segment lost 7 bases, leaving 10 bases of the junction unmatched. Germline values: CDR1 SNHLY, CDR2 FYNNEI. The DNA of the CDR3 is TGTGCCAGCAAGAGGGCTAGCGGTCGAACCGGGGAGCTGTTTTTT. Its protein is CASKRASGRTGELFF.